A single sample is the source of the 30 T cell receptor beta chains below, sequenced in a study of blood T cell repertoires in COVID-19. Using immunoSEQ multiplex PCR, the repertoire was profiled, and TCRdb retains in-frame clones only, with some absent. Of around 280,000 clones detected, approximately 84% appear once; the ten largest clones hold approximately 2%. Sequencing was done on a sample of peripheral blood. These receptors were obtained from a woman in her thirties who had recovered from COVID-19.

V and J are TRBV6-2 or TRBV6-3 and TRBJ1-5; D gene ambiguous. The germline V gene encodes CDR1 MNHEY and CDR2 SVGEGT. V was trimmed by 2 bases and J by 4 bases, leaving 9 bases between them. The CDR3 consists of 14 residues. The CDR3 loop is CASSYGQINQPQHF. In DNA, the CDR3 is TGTGCCAGCAGTTACGGGCAGATTAATCAGCCCCAGCATTTT.

The rearrangement links TRBV10-3 to TRBJ1-2; D not certain. Germline V gene sequence: CDR1 ENHRY, CDR2 SYGVKD. The V gene lost 6 bases and the J gene lost 1 base, with 12 bases spanning the gap. CDR3 length: 14 amino acids. CDR3 sequence reads: CAIRRLADNYGYTF. In DNA, the CDR3 is TGTGCCATCAGACGATTGGCGGATAACTATGGCTACACCTTC.

This chain uses TRBV27 with TRBJ2-7; TRBD2 might be the D (6 bases). The CDR3 is 14 residues long. V shed 0 bases and J shed 2 bases, with 8 bases lying between them. Germline V gives CDR1 MNHEY, CDR2 SMNVEV (reference sequence). The CDR3 reads CASSLSGGTYEQYF. For the CDR3, the DNA is TGTGCCAGCAGTTTATCCGGGGGTACCTACGAGCAGTACTTC.

The rearrangement joins TRBV9 to TRBJ2-7; weak D call: TRBD1 (6 bases). CDR3 length: 14 residues. Between the trimmed V and J ends, which lost 3 bases and 3 bases, there was a span of 13 bases. CDR1 SGDLS and CDR2 YYNGEE come from the germline V gene. CDR3 bases: TGTGCCAGCAGCGCCCGGGGACATATCTACGAGCAGTACTTC. Protein product: CASSARGHIYEQYF.

The V gene is TRBV7-2, the J gene TRBJ2-7, with a possible D match to TRBD2 (5 bases). This CDR3 is built from 15 residues. Trimming cost V 5 bases and J 3 bases, with 17 bases left between them. CDR1 SGHTA and CDR2 FQGNSA come from the germline V gene. The CDR3 DNA reads TGTGCCAGCAGCACCTCCCCGAGAAGCGGCTACGAGCAGTACTTC. It encodes CASSTSPRSGYEQYF.

The chain has TRBV19 and TRBJ2-1; 12 bases agree with TRBD2. V dropped 0 bases and J dropped 10; count of bases not matched to a gene: 4. This CDR3 comprises 15 residues. Germline assignment: CDR1 LNHDA and CDR2 SQIVND (reference sequence). CDR3 nucleotides: TGTGCCAGTAGTATAGAACTAGCGGGAGGTCGCGAGCAGTTCTTC. It is translated as CASSIELAGGREQFF.

The chain couples TRBV12-3 or TRBV12-4 to TRBJ2-1; D gene ambiguous. Trimming stripped 5 bases from V and 2 bases from J, with 7 bases between. The CDR3 is 13 amino acids. The CDR3 coding sequence is TGTGCCAGCAGTCCAATTCCCTACAATGAGCAGTTCTTC. Its translation: CASSPIPYNEQFF.

V and J are TRBV5-4 and TRBJ1-1, with a weak D call TRBD1 (6 bases). The CDR3 loop spans 13 amino acids. Trimming left V 1 base short and J 8 bases short, with 12 bases between. CDR1 and CDR2 from the germline V gene are SGHNT and YYREEE (reference sequence). The CDR3 sequence: CASSLQARGEAFF. The CDR3 bases are TGTGCCAGCAGCTTGCAAGCCAGGGGCGAAGCTTTCTTT.

This clone was observed once. The chain couples TRBV4-3 to TRBJ2-3; 7 bases are shared with TRBD2. The germline CDR1 and CDR2 sequences are LGHNA and YSLEER. The J segment lost 2 bases and the V segment lost 0 bases, leaving 8 bases of the junction unmatched. The CDR3 extends over 17 amino acids. The CDR3 bases are TGCGCCAGCAGCCAAGATCATCCAGCGGGGTTCACAGATACGCAGTATTTT. Its translation: CASSQDHPAGFTDTQYF.

This clone showed up just once. The V call is TRBV5-4, the J call TRBJ2-1; 9 bases are a match to TRBD1. Germline CDR1 reads SGHNT; CDR2 reads YYREEE (reference sequence). This CDR3 has 16 residues. The V and J ends lost 4 bases and 3 bases, in that order; junction bases with no gene match: 8. CDR3 sequence: CASSGRGDRVYNEQFF. The CDR3 DNA follows: TGTGCCAGCAGCGGGCGTGGGGACAGGGTCTACAATGAGCAGTTCTTC.

J is TRBJ2-7 and V is TRBV2, with D possibly TRBD2 on 6 matching bases. CDR1 is SNHLY, CDR2 FYNNEI, per germline. The CDR3 is 14 amino acids. Trimming left V 9 bases short and J 7 bases short, with 22 bases between. The chain's CDR3 is CARSTSRLLGEQYF. CDR3 coding DNA: TGTGCCAGATCAACTAGCAGACTCCTCGGGGAGCAGTACTTC.

The genes are TRBV18 and TRBJ2-3; TRBD1 matches 8 bases. The CDR3 spans 14 residues. V gave up 3 bases and J gave up 8 bases; unmatched junction bases: 7. In germline, CDR1 is KGHSH, CDR2 LQKENI. CDR3 sequence: CASSPPVGQGTQYF. The DNA for the CDR3 is TGTGCCAGCTCACCTCCAGTCGGACAGGGTACGCAGTATTTT.

The genes are TRBV5-4 and TRBJ2-7; the match to TRBD2 covers 7 bases. CDR3 length equals 15 residues. V shed 5 bases and J 2 bases; nucleotides not matched to a gene: 10. Germline values: CDR1 SGHNT, CDR2 YYREEE (reference sequence). CDR3 nucleotides: TGTGCCAGCAGTCATCCACGGGGGGATACCTACGAGCAGTACTTC. The encoded protein is CASSHPRGDTYEQYF.

The chain uses TRBV2 and TRBJ1-3, with 10 positions matching TRBD1. The CDR3 totals 15 residues. Trimming took 5 bases from V and 7 from J; bases not matched to a gene: 8. Germline V lookup: CDR1 SNHLY, CDR2 FYNNEI. CDR3 DNA: TGTGCCAGCAGTAATGACAGGGGGCTCGGTAACACCATATATTTT. This encodes CASSNDRGLGNTIYF.

This chain connects TRBV5-4 to TRBJ2-7; D may be TRBD1 (5 bases). Between the trimmed V and J ends, which lost 4 bases and 4 bases, there was a span of 15 bases. There are 14 residues in the CDR3. CDR1 and CDR2 (germline): SGHNT, YYREEE (reference sequence). The CDR3 protein is CASSRPETAYEQYF. The CDR3, as DNA: TGTGCCAGCAGCCGCCCGGAGACAGCTTACGAGCAGTACTTC.

CDR3 nucleotides: TGTGCCAGCAGCTTAGCCGCCGGACAGGCGGTTGGCTACACCTTC. It encodes CASSLAAGQAVGYTF. J is TRBJ1-2 and V is TRBV7-9; TRBD1 matches 7 bases. The CDR3 extends over 15 amino acids. The germline CDR1 and CDR2 sequences are SEHNR and FQNEAQ (reference sequence). After removal of 0 bases from V and 7 bases from J, the junction contained 8 bases not matched to a gene.

The chain links TRBV9 to TRBJ1-2; the D is unclear. The CDR3 extends over 13 amino acids. The germline V gene encodes CDR1 SGDLS and CDR2 YYNGEE. The germline V and J ends were trimmed by 5 bases and 6 bases, with 14 bases remaining between them. The CDR3, as DNA: TGTGCCAGCAGTGACCCTGGGAGGGATGGCTACACCTTC. It is translated as CASSDPGRDGYTF.

The chain employs TRBV6-5 and TRBJ1-1; 9 nucleotides align to TRBD1. The CDR3 loop spans 16 amino acids. V shed 3 bases, J shed 1 base, and the junction held 6 bases outside the gene matches. Germline V lookup: CDR1 MNHEY, CDR2 SVGAGI. The CDR3 here is CASSYLGQGKNTEAFF. The CDR3 DNA reads TGTGCCAGCAGTTATTTGGGACAGGGAAAGAACACTGAAGCTTTCTTT.

The gene calls are TRBV6-6 and TRBJ2-5, with TRBD2 as a possible D gene (7 bases). Germline V gene data show CDR1 as MNHNY and CDR2 as SVGAGI (reference sequence). V lost 5 bases and J 5 bases, leaving 15 bases between the germline ends. The CDR3 runs to 14 residues. CDR3 sequence (DNA): TGTGCCAGCAGTCGACGGGGGGCTGGGGAGACCCAGTACTTC. Residues: CASSRRGAGETQYF.

V gene TRBV7-9 combines with J gene TRBJ2-7; TRBD2 is a possible D gene (5 bases). Germline assignment: CDR1 SEHNR and CDR2 FQNEAQ (reference sequence). The CDR3 has 12 amino acids. V was shortened by 6 bases and J by 5 bases, with 11 bases between the two germline ends. Here the CDR3 reads CASRSGSDEQYF. DNA of the CDR3: TGTGCCAGCAGATCGGGGTCTGACGAGCAGTACTTC.

The rearrangement uses TRBV5-6 and TRBJ1-2; D unresolved. This CDR3 spans 12 amino acids. Trimming shortened V by 1 base and J by 8 bases, and 9 bases separated the two germline ends. From germline, CDR1 is SGHDT and CDR2 YYEEEE. CDR3 sequence: CASSLRVRGYTF. The CDR3 DNA follows: TGTGCCAGCAGCTTGAGAGTTCGGGGCTACACCTTC.

The chain uses TRBV6-5 and TRBJ1-3; D may be TRBD1 (6 bases). CDR3 length: 14 amino acids. Per germline, CDR1 MNHEY and CDR2 SVGAGI. V was trimmed by 5 bases and J by 4 bases, leaving 12 bases between them. CDR3 loop: CASSRTGSGNTIYF. The CDR3 DNA reads TGTGCCAGCAGTCGAACAGGGAGCGGAAACACCATATATTTT.

This clone was observed a handful of times. The rearrangement uses TRBV2 and TRBJ1-1; no clear D gene. The CDR3 has 15 amino acids. V gave up 7 bases and J gave up 0 bases, with 15 bases separating them. In germline, CDR1 is SNHLY, CDR2 FYNNEI. CDR3 in amino acids: CASTPEVSVNTEAFF. CDR3 coding DNA: TGTGCCAGCACCCCCGAGGTATCCGTGAACACTGAAGCTTTCTTT.

This chain uses TRBV5-1 with TRBJ1-3, with 9 bases identical to TRBD1. V lost 4 bases, J lost 1 base, and 6 bases stayed unmatched. The CDR3 is made up of 16 amino acids. Germline values: CDR1 SGHRS, CDR2 YFSETQ. CDR3 sequence reads: CASSLGTGFSGNTIYF. The CDR3 DNA is TGCGCCAGCAGCCTCGGGACAGGGTTTTCTGGAAACACCATATATTTT.

The chain uses TRBV27 and TRBJ1-5; 7 bases map to TRBD1. The ends lost 3 bases at V and 4 bases at J; junction bases unmatched: 6. The CDR3 spans 15 residues. Germline CDR1 is MNHEY and CDR2 is SMNVEV (reference sequence). CDR3 bases: TGTGCCAGCAGTTTCCTAGCAGGGGGGAATCAGCCCCAGCATTTT. It encodes CASSFLAGGNQPQHF.

As DNA, the CDR3 is TGTGCCAGCAGCCTCGACATTGGTTCCCAGTACTTC. Translated, it gives CASSLDIGSQYF. V gene TRBV3-1 (or the pseudogene TRBV3-2) combines with J gene TRBJ2-5; D ambiguous. Germline values: CDR1 LGHDT, CDR2 YNNKEL (reference sequence). The CDR3 extends over 12 amino acids. Trimming shortened V by 4 bases and J by 9 bases, and 12 bases separated the two germline ends.

The chain links TRBV7-9 to TRBJ1-3; perhaps TRBD1 as D (6 bases). The CDR3 has 16 residues. Trimming shortened V by 4 bases and J by 4 bases, and 17 bases separated the two germline ends. CDR1 and CDR2 (germline): SEHNR, FQNEAQ (reference sequence). The DNA for the CDR3 is TGTGCCAGCAGCTCCTCTGGGGCAGGGGTAGGAAACACCATATATTTT. Protein sequence: CASSSSGAGVGNTIYF.

This chain joins TRBV21-1 and TRBJ2-4; no check of the table's D call, TRBD1, against the DNA was made. TRBV21-1 is listed as a pseudogene. CDR3 length equals 15 residues. The CDR3 loop reads CANRQGILAKNIQYF. The CDR3 DNA reads TGTGCCAATCGACAGGGGATTTTAGCCAAAAACATTCAGTACTTC.

The chain employs TRBV5-1 and TRBJ2-3; 10 bases match TRBD2. This CDR3 region has 17 residues. V lost 0 bases, J lost 1 base, and 5 bases stayed unmatched. The germline gives CDR1 SGHRS, CDR2 YFSETQ. The CDR3 sequence: CASSLALGTSGTDTQYF. The CDR3 DNA sequence: TGCGCCAGCAGCTTGGCCCTAGGGACTAGCGGCACAGATACGCAGTATTTT.

The rearrangement links TRBV4-3 to TRBJ2-3, with 7 bases aligning to TRBD1. With 0 bases clipped from V and 4 bases from J, the junction kept 13 bases outside the gene matches. CDR3 length equals 18 residues. Germline CDR1 is LGHNA and CDR2 is YSLEER. This CDR3 reads CASSQEFYAGGRADTQYF. As DNA, the CDR3 is TGCGCCAGCAGCCAAGAATTTTACGCAGGGGGTAGGGCAGATACGCAGTATTTT.